This T cell receptor (beta chain) derives from a study of T cells in Graves' hyperthyroidism and ophthalmopathy. Findings and caveats of the study: Ophthalmopathy was model-predicted a median around seven months pre-onset. Most expanded thyroid clonotypes above 0.001 recurred in blood.

This clonotype appeared many times. The antigen is not known. Not enrolled were patients with uncontrolled infection, other autoimmune disease, pregnancy or lactation. Diagnosis rested on symptoms, serum thyroxine and TRAb, thyroid ultrasound, and orbital computed tomography. Using RNA transcripts as the source, TCR beta CDR3 regions were amplified. The HTBI primer set served for first-round RT-PCR of the TCR CDR3. MiXCR, run by TCRdb on the multiplex PCR reads, gives a single entry per CDR3 protein. Among about 400,000 distinct CDR3 sequences listed, approximately 14% were seen once. The specimen sequenced was blood. This clonotype was obtained from a woman in her sixties or seventies with Graves' ophthalmopathy.

The CDR3 loop is CAWKQQTGGRYEQYF. The CDR3 region has the DNA TGTGCCTGGAAACAGCAGACAGGGGGCCGCTACGAGCAGTACTTC. V and J are TRBV30 and TRBJ2-7; TRBD1 matches at 10 bases. V was pared by 4 bases and J by 3 bases, with 9 bases of the junction left unmatched. The CDR3 is 15 amino acids. In germline, CDR1 is GTSNPN, CDR2 SVGIG (reference sequence). The complete variable domain, with remaining parts taken from reference TRBV30 and TRBJ2-7, reads SQTIHQWPATLVQPVGSPLSLECTVEGTSNPNLYWYRQAAGRGLQLLFYSVGIGQISSEVPQNLSASRPQDRQFILSSKKLLLSDSGFYLCAWKQQTGGRYEQYFGPGTRLTVT.